The 20 T cell receptor beta chains in this list originate from one sample, sequenced in a study of T cell responses to AZD1222 COVID-19 vaccine. Generated by immunoSEQ multiplex PCR, the TCRdb table keeps only in-frame clones and is missing some. The sample comprises about 150,000 clones, 90% of which are singletons, and 1.8% rests with the top ten. The specimen was peripheral blood, collected on day 0 of AZD1222 vaccination. Receptors originate from an adult in good health.

The rearrangement joins TRBV30 to TRBJ2-3, with 8 positions matching TRBD2. Germline V gene data show CDR1 as GTSNPN and CDR2 as SVGIG (reference sequence). The CDR3 sequence is 20 residues long. With V trimmed by 0 bases and J by 0 bases, 17 bases remained unmatched. As DNA, the CDR3 is TGTGCCTGGAGTGTATTGACTAGCGCGCATCATCAAACTAGCACAGATACGCAGTATTTT. This translates into CAWSVLTSAHHQTSTDTQYF.

The chain carries TRBV6-5 and TRBJ1-6, with no clear D. Germline loops: CDR1 MNHEY, CDR2 SVGAGI. The V end was cut by 0 bases, the J end by 8 bases, with 11 bases between. The CDR3 loop spans 15 amino acids. The CDR3 DNA follows: TGTGCCAGCAGTTACTCGGAGTCCTCGGATTCACCCCTCCACTTT. Its translation: CASSYSESSDSPLHF.

This clone showed up just once. This chain joins TRBV7-3 and TRBJ2-1, with unresolved D. Germline loops: CDR1 SGHTA, CDR2 FQGTGA. V was trimmed by 3 bases and J by 10 bases, leaving 13 bases between them. CDR3 length: 13 residues. The CDR3 sequence is CASSFQARQEQFF. The CDR3 DNA is TGTGCCAGCAGCTTTCAAGCGCGTCAAGAGCAGTTCTTC.

The chain is built from TRBV5-1 and TRBJ2-7, with D perhaps TRBD1 (6 bases). With 0 bases removed from V and 4 bases from J, the gap between germline ends came to 14 bases. Germline CDR1 reads SGHRS; CDR2 reads YFSETQ. The length of the CDR3 is 15 residues. CDR3 amino acids: CASSLAPQGTYEQYF. As DNA, the CDR3 is TGCGCCAGCAGCTTGGCTCCACAGGGAACGTACGAGCAGTACTTC.

In this sample, this clone turned up once. The CDR3 nucleotides read TGTGCCAGCATCGGGACACAGAACACTGAAGCTTTCTTT. As protein: CASIGTQNTEAFF. V is TRBV25-1 and J is TRBJ1-1; the D gene is possibly TRBD1 (6 bases). The V gene's germline CDR1 is MGHDK and CDR2 SYGVNS. V lost 7 bases to trimming and J lost 1 base, with 10 bases between them. The CDR3 is made up of 13 amino acids.

V and J are TRBV4-3 and TRBJ2-1, with 8 positions matching TRBD2. The CDR3 covers 16 residues. Germline V gene lookup returns CDR1 LGHNA and CDR2 YSLEER. V was pared by 0 bases and J by 1 base, with 2 bases of the junction left unmatched. The CDR3, as DNA: TGCGCCAGCAGCCAAGAGGGACTAGAATCCTACAATGAGCAGTTCTTC. Its translation is CASSQEGLESYNEQFF.

This rearrangement joins TRBV7-9 to TRBJ2-3; TRBD2 might be the D (5 bases). Germline V lookup: CDR1 SEHNR, CDR2 FQNEAQ (reference sequence). The CDR3 totals 16 residues. V was shortened by 3 bases and J by 1 base, with 14 bases between the two germline ends. The CDR3 DNA reads as TGTGCCAGCAGCTTGGATGAGGGTGGAGGCACAGATACGCAGTATTTT. The encoded protein is CASSLDEGGGTDTQYF.

A few counts support this clone. The rearrangement joins TRBV28 to TRBJ1-5; D ambiguous. Germline CDR1 MDHEN, CDR2 SYDVKM. This CDR3 comprises 15 residues. Trimming shortened V by 2 bases and J by 4 bases, and 12 bases separated the two germline ends. The CDR3 bases are TGTGCCAGCAGTTTAAGAACCGGGGTGAATCAGCCCCAGCATTTT. It encodes CASSLRTGVNQPQHF.

The CDR3 loop is CASSTSGSSYNEQFF. CDR3 sequence (DNA): TGTGCCAGCAGCACTAGCGGGAGCTCCTACAATGAGCAGTTCTTC. The chain couples TRBV9 to TRBJ2-1, with 11 positions matching TRBD2. CDR1 SGDLS and CDR2 YYNGEE come from the germline V gene. Germline trimming cut 4 bases from V and 0 bases from J; bases unmatched to any gene: 0. The CDR3 is 15 residues long.

The chain is built from TRBV19 and TRBJ2-1; TRBD1 aligns across 8 bases. This CDR3 region has 13 residues. Unmatched junction bases numbered 2, after V lost 5 bases and J lost 5 bases. Germline CDR1 LNHDA, CDR2 SQIVND (reference sequence). The CDR3 DNA reads TGTGCCAGTAGTCCGGACAGGGACAATGAGCAGTTCTTC. Translation: CASSPDRDNEQFF.

The chain has TRBV5-1 and TRBJ1-1; TRBD1 agrees at 7 bases. CDR1 and CDR2 (germline): SGHRS, YFSETQ. Unmatched junction bases numbered 10, after V lost 4 bases and J lost 7 bases. The CDR3 length is 14 residues. DNA for the CDR3: TGCGCCAGCAGCACCAGACAGGGATCGGGTGAAGCTTTCTTT. Translated, it gives CASSTRQGSGEAFF.

The rearrangement links TRBV5-1 to TRBJ2-3; D unresolved. The CDR3 totals 14 residues. Trimming shortened V by 2 bases and J by 2 bases, and 9 bases separated the two germline ends. In germline, CDR1 is SGHRS, CDR2 YFSETQ. DNA of the CDR3: TGCGCCAGCAGCTTTGGGCGTCCCACAGATACGCAGTATTTT. Amino acids: CASSFGRPTDTQYF.

V and J are TRBV5-6 and TRBJ1-6, with D uncertain. The CDR3 extends over 12 amino acids. The germline V gene has CDR1 SGHDT and CDR2 YYEEEE. Trimming left V 4 bases short and J 7 bases short, with 6 bases between. CDR3 bases: TGTGCCAGCAGCGTCGGGAATTCACCCCTCCACTTT. The encoded protein is CASSVGNSPLHF.

V gene TRBV28 combines with J gene TRBJ1-6, with D possibly TRBD1 on 6 matching bases. Trimming pared 6 bases from V and 3 bases from J, leaving 12 bases between. Germline CDR1 is MDHEN and CDR2 is SYDVKM. This CDR3 is 15 amino acids long. CDR3 in DNA: TGTGCCAGCAGCCAGGACAGAGTCTATAATTCACCCCTCCACTTT. It specifies CASSQDRVYNSPLHF.

This chain uses TRBV6-2 or TRBV6-3 with TRBJ1-1; no clear D gene. CDR3 length: 13 residues. Looked up from germline, CDR1 is MNHEY and CDR2 is SVGEGT. Deletions cut 0 bases from V and 4 bases from J, with 6 bases between. As DNA, the CDR3 is TGTGCCAGCAGTTACTCGGCGTTCACTGAAGCTTTCTTT. Protein: CASSYSAFTEAFF.

The rearrangement joins TRBV7-9 to TRBJ2-7; D is tentatively TRBD1 or TRBD2 (5 bases each). Germline CDR1 SEHNR, CDR2 FQNEAQ (reference sequence). V gave up 7 bases and J gave up 6 bases, with 19 bases separating them. The CDR3 loop spans 14 amino acids. The CDR3 DNA reads TGTGCCAGCAAATTAGCAGAGGGGTTGGGCGAGCAGTACTTC. It codes for CASKLAEGLGEQYF.

This chain joins TRBV3-1 (or the pseudogene TRBV3-2) and TRBJ2-7; 8 bases agree with TRBD1. Germline-derived CDR1 and CDR2 are LGHDT and YNNKEL (reference sequence). Trimming at V came to 4 bases and at J to 1 base, leaving 6 bases not matched to a gene. The CDR3 is made up of 15 amino acids. CDR3 amino acids: CASSPTGGTSYEQYF. The CDR3 DNA is TGTGCCAGCAGCCCAACAGGGGGGACATCCTACGAGCAGTACTTC.

The chain carries TRBV4-3 and TRBJ2-2, with a weak D call TRBD1 (6 bases). CDR3 length: 15 amino acids. V was shortened by 1 base and J by 7 bases, with 13 bases between the two germline ends. CDR1 and CDR2 (germline): LGHNA, YSLEER. DNA for the CDR3: TGCGCCAGCAGCCAAGTTCTACAGGGTGGCGGGGAGCTGTTTTTT. Encoded protein: CASSQVLQGGGELFF.

The V gene is TRBV7-2, the J gene TRBJ2-3; 9 nucleotides agree with TRBD2. The V gene's germline CDR1 is SGHTA and CDR2 FQGNSA. The CDR3 totals 14 residues. V dropped 2 bases and J dropped 6; count of bases not matched to a gene: 3. Here the CDR3 reads CASSLLAGFDTQYF. DNA of the CDR3: TGTGCCAGCAGCTTACTAGCGGGATTTGATACGCAGTATTTT. The full variable domain, completed using reference TRBV7-2 and TRBJ2-3, is GAGVSQSPSNKVTEKGKDVELRCDPISGHTALYWYRQSLGQGLEFLIYFQGNSAPDKSGLPSDRFSAERTGGSVSTLTIQRTQQEDSAVYLCASSLLAGFDTQYFGPGTRLTVL.

The table lists this clone with a few counts. Being one base from a much bigger clone, this may be a read error. This sample includes further DNA sequences coding for the same CDR3. This chain uses TRBV2 with TRBJ1-1; no reliable D call. This CDR3 comprises 11 residues. V lost 3 bases and J 5 bases, leaving 4 bases between the germline ends. Germline V gene data show CDR1 as SNHLY and CDR2 as FYNNEI. The CDR3 spells CASSEGTEAFF. The CDR3 region has the DNA TGTGCCAGCAGTGAGGGGACTGAAGCTTTCTTT.